Following are 24 T cell receptor beta chains from one sample sequenced in a study of cytomegalovirus exposure and HLA in healthy donors. The PCR had 60 Vbeta and 13 Jbeta primers. Clones were read by immunoSEQ multiplex PCR, and TCRdb kept only the in-frame ones, dropping some. In the table there are 110,000 or so clones, 80% to 90% of which are singletons. The sample consisted of PBMCs. The receptors were sampled from a man aged 40-50 years in good health and CMV-seronegative.

The chain combines TRBV7-6 with TRBJ1-3; no clear D gene. CDR1 is SGHVS and CDR2 is FNYEAQ in the germline V gene. The CDR3 is 17 amino acids. V lost 5 bases to trimming and J lost 0 bases, with 17 bases between them. CDR3 sequence reads: CASSPSLSLGSGNTIYF. The CDR3 DNA reads TGTGCCAGCAGCCCAAGCTTATCCCTTGGCTCTGGAAACACCATATATTTT.

The chain joins TRBV4-1 to TRBJ1-3, with D unresolved. Germline assignment: CDR1 MGHRA and CDR2 YSYEKL. The CDR3 has 15 amino acids. V gave up 2 bases and J gave up 0 bases, with 8 bases separating them. This CDR3 is CASSQREDSGNTIYF. CDR3 nucleotide sequence: TGCGCCAGCAGCCAACGGGAGGACTCTGGAAACACCATATATTTT.

The chain has TRBV5-1 and TRBJ1-2; unclear D gene. Per germline, CDR1 SGHRS and CDR2 YFSETQ. Trimming left V 0 bases short and J 3 bases short, with 12 bases between. The CDR3 spans 15 residues. The CDR3 nucleotides read TGCGCCAGCAGCTTGGTCCCTGGGGAGGACTATGGCTACACCTTC. Protein product: CASSLVPGEDYGYTF.

The chain couples TRBV2 to TRBJ2-5; 7 bases are a match to TRBD1. The germline gives CDR1 SNHLY, CDR2 FYNNEI. The CDR3 covers 13 residues. V was clipped by 8 bases and J by 4 bases; unmatched bases: 7. The CDR3 nucleotides read TGTGCCAGCCCCACAGGGGTAGGAGAGACCCAGTACTTC. Translated, it gives CASPTGVGETQYF.

The chain has TRBV5-1 and TRBJ2-1; perhaps TRBD2 as D (6 bases). V was pared by 0 bases and J by 8 bases, with 15 bases between. The CDR3 has 15 amino acids. Germline V gene sequence: CDR1 SGHRS, CDR2 YFSETQ. The CDR3 protein is CASSLDGRGGDEQFF. The CDR3 bases are TGCGCCAGCAGCTTGGACGGGAGAGGTGGTGATGAGCAGTTCTTC.

The chain couples TRBV27 to TRBJ2-5; 9 nucleotides line up with TRBD2. Unmatched junction bases numbered 3, after V lost 3 bases and J lost 4 bases. The CDR3 has 14 amino acids. Germline V gives CDR1 MNHEY, CDR2 SMNVEV (reference sequence). CDR3 in amino acids: CASSFSGSLETQYF. The CDR3 DNA reads TGTGCCAGCAGTTTTAGCGGGAGTTTAGAGACCCAGTACTTC.

The V call is TRBV10-3, the J call TRBJ1-5, with a tentative D call TRBD1 (6 bases). The germline gives CDR1 ENHRY, CDR2 SYGVKD. This CDR3 has 15 residues. V lost 3 bases to trimming and J lost 7 bases, with 16 bases between them. CDR3 amino acids: CAISDDSAQGQPQHF. The CDR3 region has the DNA TGTGCCATCAGTGACGACAGCGCCCAGGGGCAGCCCCAGCATTTT.

This rearrangement joins TRBV11-2 to TRBJ2-2, with D tentatively TRBD2 (5 bases). Germline V gives CDR1 SGHAT, CDR2 FQNNGV. Trimming cost V 6 bases and J 6 bases, with 8 bases left between them. The CDR3 loop spans 12 amino acids. The chain's CDR3 is CASRRVPGELFF. CDR3 DNA: TGTGCCAGCAGGAGGGTTCCCGGGGAGCTGTTTTTT.

This chain joins TRBV4-3 and TRBJ2-3; no reliable D call. CDR1 is LGHNA, CDR2 YSLEER, per germline. V was cut by 3 bases and J by 4 bases, with 20 bases left in between. The CDR3 is 17 residues long. CDR3 DNA sequence: TGCGCCAGCAGCCAGTCCCCTTCGCGGAAGTACGCAGATACGCAGTATTTT. Translated, it gives CASSQSPSRKYADTQYF.

This clone was counted a few times. V usage is TRBV2 and J usage is TRBJ2-7; 7 bases fit TRBD1. CDR1 is SNHLY, CDR2 FYNNEI, per germline. The CDR3 is 15 amino acids. J was trimmed by 3 bases and V by 9 bases; bases with no gene match: 14. Written as DNA, the CDR3 is TGTGCCAGTTCCTTGGGACAGACTATAGTCTACGAGCAGTACTTC. Protein: CASSLGQTIVYEQYF.

The chain recombines TRBV5-1 with TRBJ2-2; a possible D gene is TRBD1 (6 bases). The CDR3 sequence is 16 residues long. CDR1 and CDR2 from the germline V gene are SGHRS and YFSETQ. The V end was cut by 0 bases, the J end by 0 bases, with 9 bases between. CDR3 DNA sequence: TGCGCCAGCAGCTTGGACGGGACATCGAACACCGGGGAGCTGTTTTTT. Translated: CASSLDGTSNTGELFF.

The chain recombines TRBV14 with TRBJ2-3; 7 nucleotides agree with TRBD2. Germline loops: CDR1 SGHDN, CDR2 FVKESK. The CDR3 spans 15 residues. Trimming removed 2 bases from V and 0 bases from J; junction bases left unmatched: 2. CDR3 in DNA: TGTGCCAGCAGCCAATCAGCGGGGAGCACAGATACGCAGTATTTT. It is translated as CASSQSAGSTDTQYF.

This clone has a single count. This chain connects TRBV28 to TRBJ1-3, with 10 bases fitting TRBD1. V lost 10 bases and J lost 1; bases outside the gene matches: 10. The CDR3 is 16 amino acids. Germline values: CDR1 MDHEN, CDR2 SYDVKM. This CDR3 is CATQTGGASSGNTIYF. DNA of the CDR3: TGTGCCACCCAGACAGGGGGCGCGTCTTCTGGAAACACCATATATTTT. The whole variable domain, filled in from reference TRBV28 and TRBJ1-3, reads DVKVTQSSRYLVKRTGEKVFLECVQDMDHENMFWYRQDPGLGLRLIYFSYDVKMKEKGDIPEGYSVSREKKERFSLILESASTNQTSMYLCATQTGGASSGNTIYFGEGSWLTVV.

The chain combines TRBV11-2 with TRBJ1-2, with D hard to call. Trimming removed 2 bases at V and 13 bases at J, with 20 bases between. CDR1 SGHAT and CDR2 FQNNGV come from the germline V gene. The CDR3 runs 14 residues. CDR3 DNA: TGTGCCAGCAGCTTATTCGGGAGGAAGGGCTGGGCCACCTTC. It is translated as CASSLFGRKGWATF.

The gene calls are TRBV11-2 and TRBJ2-2; the match to TRBD2 covers 8 bases. Germline CDR1 is SGHAT and CDR2 is FQNNGV. The V segment lost 1 base and the J segment 2 bases; nucleotides outside the gene matches: 3. The CDR3 is made up of 16 amino acids. The CDR3 DNA follows: TGTGCCAGCAGCTTAGCGGGGGGGACAAACACCGGGGAGCTGTTTTTT. Amino acid sequence: CASSLAGGTNTGELFF.

The rearrangement links TRBV5-6 to TRBJ1-2; tentatively, D is TRBD1 (6 bases). CDR1 and CDR2 (germline): SGHDT, YYEEEE. V lost 6 bases and J lost 8, with 11 bases in between. The CDR3 is 11 residues long. The CDR3: CASKYQGGYTF. The CDR3 DNA follows: TGTGCCAGCAAATATCAGGGGGGCTACACCTTC.

The V gene is TRBV7-9, the J gene TRBJ1-1; tentatively, D is TRBD1 (5 bases). Germline lookup yields CDR1 SEHNR and CDR2 FQNEAQ (reference sequence). Between the trimmed V and J ends, which lost 1 base and 8 bases, there was a span of 17 bases. The CDR3 spans 15 residues. CDR3 loop: CASSLEWAGQREAFF. CDR3 nucleotide sequence: TGTGCCAGCAGCTTAGAATGGGCAGGGCAAAGGGAAGCTTTCTTT.

The chain has TRBV7-3 and TRBJ2-1, with 13 positions matching TRBD2. This CDR3 region has 14 residues. Germline trimming cut 5 bases from V and 9 bases from J; bases unmatched to any gene: 4. Per the germline V gene, CDR1 is SGHTA and CDR2 is FQGTGA. The CDR3 reads CASSATSGRSEQFF. The CDR3 nucleotides are TGTGCCAGCAGCGCGACTAGCGGGAGGAGTGAGCAGTTCTTC.

The rearrangement uses TRBV27 and TRBJ2-7; weak D call: TRBD1 (6 bases). Looked up from germline, CDR1 is MNHEY and CDR2 is SMNVEV (reference sequence). V gave up 4 bases and J gave up 1 base, with 14 bases separating them. The CDR3 sequence is 15 residues long. The CDR3 DNA follows: TGTGCCAGCAGTTCCCCGGGACATACTTCCTACGAGCAGTACTTC. It encodes CASSSPGHTSYEQYF.

The rearrangement links TRBV27 to TRBJ1-5, with TRBD1 matching over 7 bases. The CDR3 extends over 13 amino acids. The germline CDR1 and CDR2 sequences are MNHEY and SMNVEV (reference sequence). Unmatched junction bases numbered 6, after V lost 10 bases and J lost 3 bases. CDR3 protein: CATAGQTNQPQHF. The DNA for the CDR3 is TGTGCCACTGCGGGACAGACCAATCAGCCCCAGCATTTT.

This clone turned up a few times. The genes are TRBV5-1 and TRBJ1-2, with a possible D match to TRBD1 (5 bases). V lost 0 bases and J lost 5, with 17 bases in between. The CDR3 contains 16 residues. Germline CDR1 and CDR2: SGHRS and YFSETQ. CDR3 nucleotide sequence: TGCGCCAGCAGCTTGGAGCCCGGGACTGGGCTTTATGGCTACACCTTC. Protein sequence: CASSLEPGTGLYGYTF.

CDR3 nucleotide sequence: TGTGCCAGCACGGGGAGCGGGAGGGCCGGAATAGATGAGCAGTTCTTC. It yields the protein CASTGSGRAGIDEQFF. The chain employs TRBV2 and TRBJ2-1, with TRBD2 identical over 10 bases. After removal of 7 bases from V and 8 bases from J, the junction contained 14 bases not matched to a gene. This CDR3 region has 16 residues. CDR1 is SNHLY, CDR2 FYNNEI, per germline. Combining the CDR3 with reference TRBV2 and TRBJ2-1 gives the whole variable domain EPEVTQTPSHQVTQMGQEVILRCVPISNHLYFYWYRQILGQKVEFLVSFYNNEISEKSEIFDDQFSVERPDGSNFTLKIRSTKLEDSAMYFCASTGSGRAGIDEQFFGPGTRLTVL.

The table lists this clone with a few counts. Other DNA sequences within the sample encode an identical CDR3. V and J are TRBV6-1 and TRBJ1-4; 7 bases align to TRBD1. CDR3 length equals 14 residues. Germline V gene lookup returns CDR1 MNHNS and CDR2 SASEGT. V dropped 1 base and J dropped 7; count of bases not matched to a gene: 3. CDR3 DNA: TGTGCCAGCAGTGAAGGGACAGGCGGTGAAAAACTGTTTTTT. This codes for CASSEGTGGEKLFF.

The sample holds a few counts of this clone. Compared with germline, one end of the junction differs, possibly owing to a read error. The rearrangement uses TRBV30 and TRBJ2-6, with a weak D call TRBD1 (5 bases). The germline CDR1 and CDR2 sequences are GTSNPN and SVGIG (reference sequence). The CDR3 runs to 13 residues. The chain's CDR3 is CAWNPGGANGLTF. The CDR3, as DNA: TGTGCCTGGAACCCTGGTGGGGCCAACGGCCTGACTTTC.